This TCR beta chain was captured by sequencing in a study of blood T cell repertoires in COVID-19. Study summary: Samples taken during acute and convalescent COVID-19 were collected in the United States, Italy and Spain. T cells, B-cell-depleted T cells, or PBMCs provided the cDNA or gDNA that served as material.

Original analysis: Cell counts per sample came from amplifying reference gene primers. Sequencing used immunoSEQ multiplex PCR; TCRdb keeps in-frame clones, though not all of them. Clonal size and the V and J genes are those of that table, whereas D and trimming came from the DNA. The repertoire includes under 140,000 clones, 85% to 90% of them detected once, and 3% to 3.5% sits in the top ten. There are 17 residues in the CDR3. Germline-derived CDR1 and CDR2 are MDHEN and SYDVKM. V was clipped by 6 bases and J by 0 bases; unmatched bases: 7. This clone was picked up one time. Sequenced material: peripheral blood. The chain uses TRBV28 and TRBJ2-6, with 8 nucleotides matching TRBD1. This clonotype was obtained from a woman in her forties or fifties with acute or convalescent COVID-19. The CDR3 region has the DNA TGTGCCAGCAGAATGACAGGGGCATACTCTGGGGCCAACGTCCTGACTTTC. Translating it yields CASRMTGAYSGANVLTF.